What follows describes a single TCR beta chain. The sample is drawn from a study of blood T cell repertoires in COVID-19. Study-level information: Whether acute or convalescent, the COVID-19 samples came from the United States, Italy and Spain. Sources were T cells, B-cell-depleted T cells, or PBMCs; the material itself was cDNA or gDNA.

The germline gives CDR1 MNHEY, CDR2 SVGAGI. Trimming pared 7 bases from V and 7 bases from J, leaving 14 bases between. This CDR3 is 13 amino acids long. Participants came from some 23 US areas, aged about 18 to 89 years. Authors' data handling: Estimation of nucleated cell counts was performed using reference gene primer amplification. The table came from immunoSEQ multiplex PCR; TCRdb's copy has only in-frame clones and leaves some out. From that table come the V and J calls and clone size; the DNA was used to work out D and trimming. The sample lists roughly 400,000 clones, 70% to 90% occurring once.

Input material: PBMCs or T cells enriched from blood (not recorded which). The chain carries TRBV6-5 and TRBJ1-5; D is perhaps TRBD1 (5 bases). The source is a woman aged 40 to 50 with acute COVID-19. DNA of the CDR3: TGTGCCAGCACCACAGGTTTTGAGCAGCCCCAGCATTTT. It is translated as CASTTGFEQPQHF.